These 27 T cell receptor beta chains came from one sample sequenced in a study of cytomegalovirus exposure and HLA in healthy donors. The PCR ran on 60 Vbeta and 13 Jbeta primers. The protocol was immunoSEQ multiplex PCR, while the TCRdb copy is restricted to in-frame clones and leaves out a portion. The sample lists 130,000 or so clones, more than 75% occurring once. The sample taken for sequencing was PBMCs. The receptors stem from a woman aged 45-65 years in good health and CMV-seropositive.

This clone was counted between two and nine times. The chain uses TRBV9 and TRBJ2-7; TRBD2 is a possible D gene (6 bases). V gave up 0 bases and J gave up 1 base, with 14 bases separating them. Germline-derived CDR1 and CDR2 are SGDLS and YYNGEE. This CDR3 comprises 16 residues. The CDR3 nucleotides are TGTGCCAGCAGCGTAGGGGGACTGGCCAAATCCTACGAGCAGTACTTC. It yields the protein CASSVGGLAKSYEQYF.

The chain's CDR3 is CASSPGGAGQPQHF. The CDR3 region has the DNA TGTGCCAGCAGCCCAGGGGGCGCGGGTCAGCCCCAGCATTTT. The chain is built from TRBV7-2 and TRBJ1-5, with 8 positions matching TRBD1. Looked up from germline, CDR1 is SGHTA and CDR2 is FQGNSA. V shed 5 bases and J 6 bases; nucleotides not matched to a gene: 6. The CDR3 is made up of 14 amino acids. The full variable domain, its missing parts supplied by reference TRBV7-2 and TRBJ1-5, is GAGVSQSPSNKVTEKGKDVELRCDPISGHTALYWYRQSLGQGLEFLIYFQGNSAPDKSGLPSDRFSAERTGGSVSTLTIQRTQQEDSAVYLCASSPGGAGQPQHFGDGTRLSIL.

The chain joins TRBV18 to TRBJ1-2, with 7 bases identical to TRBD1. V lost 6 bases, J lost 4 bases, and 5 bases stayed unmatched. The germline V gene encodes CDR1 KGHSH and CDR2 LQKENI. The CDR3 is 13 amino acids. This chain's CDR3 is CASSPQGVYGYTF. The CDR3 nucleotides read TGTGCCAGCTCTCCGCAGGGGGTCTATGGCTACACCTTC. The variable domain in full, completed from reference TRBV18 and TRBJ1-2, reads NAGVMQNPRHLVRRRGQEARLRCSPMKGHSHVYWYRQLPEEGLKFMVYLQKENIIDESGMPKERFSAEFPKEGPSILRIQQVVRGDSAAYFCASSPQGVYGYTFGSGTRLTVV.

The chain is built from TRBV10-3 and TRBJ2-5; TRBD1 is a possible D gene (7 bases). CDR3 length equals 12 residues. In germline, CDR1 is ENHRY, CDR2 SYGVKD. The V end lost 8 bases, the J end lost 5 bases, and 12 bases lay between the germline ends. The DNA of the CDR3 is TGTGCCATCGGGGACAGCGGGGAGACCCAGTACTTC. Its translation: CAIGDSGETQYF.

V gene TRBV5-6 combines with J gene TRBJ1-5, with D hard to call. The CDR3 runs 14 residues. Germline V gene lookup returns CDR1 SGHDT and CDR2 YYEEEE. V was trimmed by 2 bases and J by 1 base, leaving 7 bases between them. CDR3 residues: CASSFQVSNQPQHF. CDR3 coding DNA: TGTGCCAGCAGCTTTCAGGTCAGCAATCAGCCCCAGCATTTT.

The genes are TRBV11-3 and TRBJ2-1; 7 bases are a match to TRBD2. The CDR3 is 14 amino acids. Germline CDR1 reads SGHNT; CDR2 reads YENEEA. Trimming at V came to 3 bases and at J to 1 base, leaving 0 bases not matched to a gene. CDR3 sequence (DNA): TGTGCCAGCAGCTTCGGGGGGTCCTACAATGAGCAGTTCTTC. As protein: CASSFGGSYNEQFF.

This clone has a handful of counts. The V and J genes are TRBV19 and TRBJ2-1; TRBD2 aligns across 7 bases. V trimming: 3 bases; J trimming: 4 bases; junction bases outside the gene matches: 3. Germline V gene lookup returns CDR1 LNHDA and CDR2 SQIVND (reference sequence). The CDR3 extends over 14 amino acids. The DNA of the CDR3 is TGTGCCAGTAGTATGGGACTAATTTACAATGAGCAGTTCTTC. Translating gives CASSMGLIYNEQFF.

This rearrangement joins TRBV18 to TRBJ2-7, with D perhaps matching TRBD1 (6 bases). Germline V CDR1 and CDR2: KGHSH, LQKENI. With 0 bases removed from V and 0 bases from J, the gap between germline ends came to 12 bases. The CDR3 sequence is 16 residues long. In nucleotides, the CDR3 is TGTGCCAGCTCACCACCGGGCAGGGGAAGCTCCTACGAGCAGTACTTC. Protein sequence: CASSPPGRGSSYEQYF.

The genes are TRBV9 and TRBJ1-1; 7 nucleotides line up with TRBD1. Germline CDR1 SGDLS, CDR2 YYNGEE. The V gene end was trimmed by 1 base and the J gene end by 6 bases; junction bases not matched to a gene: 6. The CDR3 spans 14 residues. In nucleotides, the CDR3 is TGTGCCAGCAGCGTAACAGGGGCCGGTGCTGAAGCTTTCTTT. This sequence encodes CASSVTGAGAEAFF.

The genes are TRBV16 and TRBJ2-7; 8 nucleotides align to TRBD1. This CDR3 is 15 amino acids long. From germline, CDR1 is KGHSY and CDR2 FQNENV. J lost 7 bases, V lost 0 bases, and 8 bases had no gene match. In DNA form, the CDR3 reads TGTGCCAGCAGCCAATCCGGACAGGGTATGAGGGAGCAGTACTTC. Amino acid sequence: CASSQSGQGMREQYF.

The chain joins TRBV7-9 to TRBJ1-1, with D possibly matching TRBD1 (6 bases). This CDR3 comprises 14 residues. Trimming removed 2 bases from V and 5 bases from J, with 12 bases in between. The V gene's germline CDR1 is SEHNR and CDR2 FQNEAQ (reference sequence). CDR3 in DNA: TGTGCCAGCAGCTTAACCCAAAGGGGGACTGAAGCTTTCTTT. Protein sequence: CASSLTQRGTEAFF.

V is TRBV7-9 and J is TRBJ1-4; 12 nucleotides agree with TRBD1. CDR1 and CDR2 (germline): SEHNR, FQNEAQ (reference sequence). The CDR3 has 19 residues. Trimming cost V 1 base and J 8 bases; bases outside gene matches: 14. The DNA for the CDR3 is TGTGCCAGCAGCTTAGGGTTGGGACAGGGGGCTTCGATTCGCGAAAAACTGTTTTTT. Protein product: CASSLGLGQGASIREKLFF.

About this clone: The same CDR3 can be traced to other DNA sequences in this sample. The rearrangement links TRBV6-1 to TRBJ1-1, with D unresolved. The CDR3 runs 13 residues. Trimming took off 9 bases at V and 4 bases at J, with 15 bases between the two ends. The germline CDR1 and CDR2 sequences are MNHNS and SASEGT. The CDR3 is CASSRREGTEAFF. In DNA, the CDR3 is TGTGCCAGTAGCCGAAGGGAGGGCACTGAAGCTTTCTTT.

CDR3 DNA sequence: TGTGCCAGCAGGGGTTTGACAGGGGCGGGATACGAGCAGTACTTC. Translating gives CASRGLTGAGYEQYF. V and J are TRBV2 and TRBJ2-7; TRBD1 matches 8 bases. Germline V CDR1 and CDR2: SNHLY, FYNNEI. There are 15 residues in the CDR3. Germline trimming cut 6 bases from V and 4 bases from J; bases unmatched to any gene: 11.

The V gene is TRBV27, the J gene TRBJ1-2, with TRBD1 identical over 7 bases. The length of the CDR3 is 13 residues. CDR1 MNHEY and CDR2 SMNVEV come from the germline V gene (reference sequence). V lost 5 bases to trimming and J lost 7 bases; unmatched junction nucleotides: 7. The CDR3 DNA reads as TGTGCCAGCAGTAAGGGAGACAGGGCTGGCTACACCTTC. As protein: CASSKGDRAGYTF.

The V call is TRBV2, the J call TRBJ2-2; 16 bases are shared with TRBD2. Germline V gene sequence: CDR1 SNHLY, CDR2 FYNNEI. The CDR3 loop spans 18 amino acids. J was trimmed by 0 bases and V by 8 bases; bases with no gene match: 6. The CDR3 coding sequence is TGTGCCAGCGGTCCGGGGACTAGCGGGAGGGCGAACACCGGGGAGCTGTTTTTT. Protein product: CASGPGTSGRANTGELFF.

This clone was observed a handful of times. The chain couples TRBV7-6 to TRBJ2-7; perhaps TRBD2 as D (5 bases). The V gene's germline CDR1 is SGHVS and CDR2 FNYEAQ. Between the trimmed V and J ends, which lost 1 base and 2 bases, there was a span of 9 bases. The CDR3 has 14 residues. The CDR3 bases are TGTGCCAGCAGCTTAGGCCAGACTACCTACGAGCAGTACTTC. Translation: CASSLGQTTYEQYF.

This chain connects TRBV4-1 to TRBJ1-2; D is unresolved. This CDR3 is built from 15 residues. The V end lost 0 bases, the J end lost 4 bases, and 12 bases lay between the germline ends. CDR1 and CDR2 from the germline V gene are MGHRA and YSYEKL. CDR3 region: CASSQESVSFYGYTF. In DNA form, the CDR3 reads TGCGCCAGCAGCCAAGAATCCGTTTCCTTCTATGGCTACACCTTC.

In the case of this clone: The junction differs from germline at one of its ends, possibly a read error. Other DNA sequences from this sample encode an identical CDR3 as well. V gene TRBV7-2 combines with J gene TRBJ2-2; D perhaps matches TRBD2 (5 bases). The germline V gene has CDR1 SGHTA and CDR2 FQGNSA. The CDR3 consists of 15 residues. CDR3 sequence reads: CATSYSYLNTGELFF. In nucleotides, the CDR3 is TGTGCCACAAGTTACTCATACCTGAACACCGGGGAGCTGTTTTTC.

A note on this clone: One end of the junction is discordant with germline, which a read error may explain. V is TRBV10-3 and J is TRBJ1-5, with 8 positions matching TRBD1. Germline CDR1 and CDR2: ENHRY and SYGVKD. The CDR3 runs to 15 residues. CDR3 residues: CASSYGTGDNQPQHF. In DNA, the CDR3 is TGTGCCAGCAGTTACGGGACAGGAGATAATCAGCCCCAGCATTTT.

This clone was recorded a few times. J is TRBJ1-2 and V is TRBV4-3, with D possibly matching TRBD1 (6 bases). CDR3 length: 16 residues. Germline assignment: CDR1 LGHNA and CDR2 YSLEER. The ends were cut back, 0 bases at V and 6 bases at J, with 17 bases in the middle. CDR3 amino acids: CASSQDGQRMGDGYTF. CDR3 in DNA: TGCGCCAGCAGCCAAGACGGACAGCGAATGGGGGATGGCTACACCTTC.

The genes are TRBV14 and TRBJ2-1, with a weak D call TRBD1 (5 bases). V was cut by 2 bases and J by 8 bases, with 10 bases left in between. The CDR3 extends over 13 amino acids. The germline gives CDR1 SGHDN, CDR2 FVKESK. For the CDR3, the DNA is TGTGCCAGCAGCCAATCTGCAGGGTATGAGCAGTTCTTC. Its translation is CASSQSAGYEQFF.

This rearrangement joins TRBV7-6 to TRBJ2-5; 11 positions agree with TRBD2. V was clipped by 2 bases and J by 8 bases; unmatched bases: 4. Germline lookup yields CDR1 SGHVS and CDR2 FNYEAQ. CDR3 length equals 14 residues. CDR3 coding DNA: TGTGCCAGCAGCTTAACTAGCGGGGGCCAAACCCAGTACTTC. Its protein product is CASSLTSGGQTQYF.

About this clone itself: The germline gene is not matched at one end of the junction; a read error may be the cause. This chain uses TRBV7-9 with TRBJ2-7; weak D call: TRBD1 (6 bases). CDR3 length equals 18 residues. Germline V gene data show CDR1 as SEHNR and CDR2 as FQNEAQ (reference sequence). The CDR3 is CSSSLMGKPDRSSYEQYF. The CDR3 bases are TGTTCCAGCAGCTTAATGGGCAAGCCTGACAGGAGCTCCTACGAGCAGTACTTC.

This clone was recorded once. The chain couples TRBV6-5 to TRBJ2-2, with D possibly TRBD1 on 6 matching bases. V was cut by 6 bases and J by 4 bases, with 12 bases left in between. The CDR3 has 14 amino acids. The V gene's germline CDR1 is MNHEY and CDR2 SVGAGI. CDR3 sequence: CASRNSRGTGELFF. CDR3 DNA: TGTGCCAGCAGAAATTCCAGGGGCACCGGGGAGCTGTTTTTT.

This clone occurred once. The chain is built from TRBV6-1 and TRBJ2-7, with D hard to call. Germline V CDR1 and CDR2: MNHNS, SASEGT. The CDR3 consists of 13 residues. The V end was cut by 6 bases, the J end by 2 bases, with 11 bases between. CDR3 residues: CASSLLAAYEQYF. CDR3 DNA: TGTGCCAGCAGCCTTTTAGCCGCCTACGAGCAGTACTTC.

This sequence joins TRBV20-1 and TRBJ2-5; tentatively, D is TRBD1 (5 bases). The CDR3 length is 11 residues. CDR1 and CDR2 (germline): DFQATT, SNEGSKA (reference sequence). Deletions cut 5 bases from V and 5 bases from J, with 9 bases between. This CDR3 reads CSAEQAETQYF. Written as DNA, the CDR3 is TGCAGTGCTGAACAGGCTGAGACCCAGTACTTC.